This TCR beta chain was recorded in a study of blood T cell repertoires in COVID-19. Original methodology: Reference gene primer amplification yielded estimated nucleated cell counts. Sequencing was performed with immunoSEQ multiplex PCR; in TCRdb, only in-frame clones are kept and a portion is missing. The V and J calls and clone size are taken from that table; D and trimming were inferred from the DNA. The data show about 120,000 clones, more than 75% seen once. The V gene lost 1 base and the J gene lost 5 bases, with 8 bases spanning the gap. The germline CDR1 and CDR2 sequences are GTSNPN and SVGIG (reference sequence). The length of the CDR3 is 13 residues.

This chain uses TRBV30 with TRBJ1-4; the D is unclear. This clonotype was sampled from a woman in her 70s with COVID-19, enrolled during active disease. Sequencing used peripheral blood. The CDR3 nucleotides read TGTGCCTGGAGTGAAGGCAGGAATGAAAAACTGTTTTTT. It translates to CAWSEGRNEKLFF.